This record concerns one TCR beta chain sequence. Sequenced by immunoSEQ multiplex PCR; TCRdb stores in-frame clones only, minus some. The data contain about 91,000 clones, around 89% of them seen just once; the ten biggest clones take up 4.5% to 5.5%. The data are from a study of blood T cell repertoires in COVID-19. The CDR3 is 17 residues long. Germline lookup yields CDR1 LNHNV and CDR2 YYDKDF (reference sequence). Between the trimmed V and J ends, which lost 1 base and 0 bases, there was a span of 13 bases. The receptor was derived from a woman older than 75 with active COVID-19. The chain couples TRBV15 to TRBJ1-3; D is ambiguous. The sample comprised peripheral blood. CDR3 DNA sequence: TGTGCCACCAGCAGAGTGGTCATAACTCGCTCTGGAAACACCATATATTTT. Residues: CATSRVVITRSGNTIYF.